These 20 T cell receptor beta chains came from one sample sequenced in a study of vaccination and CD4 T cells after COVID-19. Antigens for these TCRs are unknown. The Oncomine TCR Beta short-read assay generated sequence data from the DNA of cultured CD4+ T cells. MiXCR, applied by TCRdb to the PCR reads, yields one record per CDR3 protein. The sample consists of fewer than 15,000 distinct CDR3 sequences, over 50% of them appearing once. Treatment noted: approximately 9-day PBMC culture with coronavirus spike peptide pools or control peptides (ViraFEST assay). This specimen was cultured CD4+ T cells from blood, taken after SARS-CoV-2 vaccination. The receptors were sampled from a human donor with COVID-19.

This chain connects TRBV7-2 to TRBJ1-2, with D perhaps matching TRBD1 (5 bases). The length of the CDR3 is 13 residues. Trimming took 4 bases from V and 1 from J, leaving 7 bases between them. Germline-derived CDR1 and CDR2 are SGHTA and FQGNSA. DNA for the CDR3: TGTGCCAGCAGCTCGGGACTTAACTATGGCTACACCTTC. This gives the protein CASSSGLNYGYTF. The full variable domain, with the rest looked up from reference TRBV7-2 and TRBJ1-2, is GAGVSQSPSNKVTEKGKDVELRCDPISGHTALYWYRQSLGQGLEFLIYFQGNSAPDKSGLPSDRFSAERTGGSVSTLTIQRTQQEDSAVYLCASSSGLNYGYTFGSGTRLTVV.

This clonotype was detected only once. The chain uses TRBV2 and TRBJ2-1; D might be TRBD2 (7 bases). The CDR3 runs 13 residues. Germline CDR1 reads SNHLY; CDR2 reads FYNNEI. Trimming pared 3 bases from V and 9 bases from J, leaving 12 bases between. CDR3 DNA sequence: TGTGCCAGCAGTGAGGGGGGGCGTGTTGAGCAGTTCTTC. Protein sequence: CASSEGGRVEQFF.

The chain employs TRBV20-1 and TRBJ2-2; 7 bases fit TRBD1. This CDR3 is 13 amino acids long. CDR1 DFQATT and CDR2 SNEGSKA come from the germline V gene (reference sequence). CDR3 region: CRAATGYTGELFF. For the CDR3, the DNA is TGCAGGGCAGCGACAGGGTACACCGGGGAGCTGTTTTTT.

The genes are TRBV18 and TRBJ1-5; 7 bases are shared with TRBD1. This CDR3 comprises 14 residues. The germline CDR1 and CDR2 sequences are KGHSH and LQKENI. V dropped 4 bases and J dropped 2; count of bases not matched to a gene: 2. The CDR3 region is CASSRQGGNQPQHF. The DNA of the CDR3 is TGTGCCAGCTCACGACAGGGAGGCAATCAGCCCCAGCATTTT.

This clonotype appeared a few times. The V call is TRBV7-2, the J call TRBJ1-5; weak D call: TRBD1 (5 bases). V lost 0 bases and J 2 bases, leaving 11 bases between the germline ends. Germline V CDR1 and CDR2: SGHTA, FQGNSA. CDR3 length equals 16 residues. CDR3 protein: CASSLALQGGNQPQHF. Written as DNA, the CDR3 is TGTGCCAGCAGCTTAGCCTTGCAGGGTGGCAATCAGCCCCAGCATTTT.

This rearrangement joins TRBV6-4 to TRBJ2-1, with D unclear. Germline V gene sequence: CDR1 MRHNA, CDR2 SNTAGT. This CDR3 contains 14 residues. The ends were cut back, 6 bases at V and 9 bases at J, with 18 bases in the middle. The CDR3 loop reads CASSATPSIGEQFF. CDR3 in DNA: TGTGCCAGCAGCGCGACTCCCAGTATAGGTGAGCAGTTCTTC.

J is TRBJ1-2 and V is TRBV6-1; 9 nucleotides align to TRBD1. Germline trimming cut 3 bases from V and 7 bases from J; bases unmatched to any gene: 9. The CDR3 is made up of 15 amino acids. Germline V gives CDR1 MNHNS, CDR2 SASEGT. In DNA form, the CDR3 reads TGTGCCAGCAGTGAGGACCTCACAGGGGGCCGTGGCTACACCTTC. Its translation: CASSEDLTGGRGYTF.

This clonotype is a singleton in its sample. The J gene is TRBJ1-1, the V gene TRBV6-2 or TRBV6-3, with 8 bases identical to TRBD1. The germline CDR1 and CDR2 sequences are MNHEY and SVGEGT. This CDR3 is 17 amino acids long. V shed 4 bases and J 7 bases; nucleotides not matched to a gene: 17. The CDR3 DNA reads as TGTGCCAGCAGTTTCCGGGACAGGAGCTTCATGGGGGTTGAAGCTTTCTTT. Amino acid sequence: CASSFRDRSFMGVEAFF.

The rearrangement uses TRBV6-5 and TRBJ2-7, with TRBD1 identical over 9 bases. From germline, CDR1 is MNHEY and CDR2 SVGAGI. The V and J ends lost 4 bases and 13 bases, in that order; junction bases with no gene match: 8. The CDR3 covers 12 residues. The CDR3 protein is CASSSPGTGTYF. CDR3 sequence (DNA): TGTGCCAGCAGTTCCCCAGGGACAGGGACCTACTTC.

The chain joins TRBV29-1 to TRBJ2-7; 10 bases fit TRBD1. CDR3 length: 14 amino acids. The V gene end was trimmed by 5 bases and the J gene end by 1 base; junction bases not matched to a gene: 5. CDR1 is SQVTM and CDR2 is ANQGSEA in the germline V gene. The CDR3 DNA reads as TGCAGCGTTACTCCGGGACAGGGGTCCTACGAGCAGTACTTC. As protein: CSVTPGQGSYEQYF.

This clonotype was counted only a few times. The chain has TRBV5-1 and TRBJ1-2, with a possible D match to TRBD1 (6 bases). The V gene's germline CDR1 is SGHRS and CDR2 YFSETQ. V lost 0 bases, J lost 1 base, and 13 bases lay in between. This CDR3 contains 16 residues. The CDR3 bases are TGCGCCAGCAGCTTGGGGGGGGCGGCTAATAACTATGGCTACACCTTC. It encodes CASSLGGAANNYGYTF.

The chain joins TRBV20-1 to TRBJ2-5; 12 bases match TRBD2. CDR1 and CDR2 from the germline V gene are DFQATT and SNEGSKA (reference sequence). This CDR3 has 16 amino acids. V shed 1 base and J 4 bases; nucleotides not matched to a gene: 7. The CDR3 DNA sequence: TGCAGTGCTAGAGGACCCCCGACTAGCGGGGGAGAGACCCAGTACTTC. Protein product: CSARGPPTSGGETQYF.

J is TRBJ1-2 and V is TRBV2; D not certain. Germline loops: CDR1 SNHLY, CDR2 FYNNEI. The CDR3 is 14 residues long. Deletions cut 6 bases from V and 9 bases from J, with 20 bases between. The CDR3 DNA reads TGTGCCAGCAGCGGTCTTCGGCTGTTCGATAGCTACACCTTC. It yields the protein CASSGLRLFDSYTF.

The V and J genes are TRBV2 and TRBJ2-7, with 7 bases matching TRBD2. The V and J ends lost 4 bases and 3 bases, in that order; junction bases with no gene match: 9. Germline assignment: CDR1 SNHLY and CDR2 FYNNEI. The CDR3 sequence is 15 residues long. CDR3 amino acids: CASSVGRGGDYEQYF. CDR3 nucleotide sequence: TGTGCCAGCAGTGTTGGTAGGGGAGGGGACTACGAGCAGTACTTC.

CDR3 amino acids: CASSRTSGATDTQYF. The CDR3 nucleotides read TGTGCCAGCAGCCGAACTAGCGGGGCGACAGATACGCAGTATTTT. J is TRBJ2-3 and V is TRBV7-3; 10 bases are a match to TRBD2. Germline values: CDR1 SGHTA, CDR2 FQGTGA. The V gene end was trimmed by 5 bases and the J gene end by 3 bases; junction bases not matched to a gene: 5. The CDR3 consists of 15 residues.

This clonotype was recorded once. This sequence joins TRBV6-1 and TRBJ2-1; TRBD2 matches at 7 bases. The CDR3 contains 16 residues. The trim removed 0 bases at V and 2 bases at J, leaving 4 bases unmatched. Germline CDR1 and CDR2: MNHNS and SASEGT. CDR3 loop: CASSEAGRVTYNEQFF. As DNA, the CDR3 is TGTGCCAGCAGTGAAGCGGGGAGGGTCACCTACAATGAGCAGTTCTTC.

Written as DNA, the CDR3 is TGTGCCACGACGGAGGGGGCTCCCTCTAACTATGGCTACACCTTC. Translating gives CATTEGAPSNYGYTF. The chain combines TRBV10-3 with TRBJ1-2, with TRBD1 identical over 7 bases. This CDR3 has 15 residues. CDR1 and CDR2 from the germline V gene are ENHRY and SYGVKD. The V gene end was trimmed by 10 bases and the J gene end by 0 bases; junction bases not matched to a gene: 11.

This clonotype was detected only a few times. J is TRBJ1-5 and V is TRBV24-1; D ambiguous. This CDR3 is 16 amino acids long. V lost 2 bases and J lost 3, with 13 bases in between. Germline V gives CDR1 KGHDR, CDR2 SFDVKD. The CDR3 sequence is CATSDYSVTTNQPQHF. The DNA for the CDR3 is TGTGCCACCAGTGATTATAGCGTGACCACCAATCAGCCCCAGCATTTT.

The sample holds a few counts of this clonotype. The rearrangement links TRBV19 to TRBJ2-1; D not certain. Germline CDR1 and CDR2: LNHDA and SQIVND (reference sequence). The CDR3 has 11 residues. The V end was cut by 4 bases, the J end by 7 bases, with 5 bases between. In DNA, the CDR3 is TGTGCCAGTAGTACTTGGAATGAGCAGTTCTTC. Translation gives CASSTWNEQFF.

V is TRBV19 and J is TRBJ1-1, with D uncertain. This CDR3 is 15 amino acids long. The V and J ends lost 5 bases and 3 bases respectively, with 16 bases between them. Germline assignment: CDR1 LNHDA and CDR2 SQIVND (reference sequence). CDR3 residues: CASSLTGKGDTEAFF. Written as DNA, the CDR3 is TGTGCCAGTAGTCTCACGGGAAAGGGCGACACTGAAGCTTTCTTT. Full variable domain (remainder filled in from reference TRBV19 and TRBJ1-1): DGGITQSPKYLFRKEGQNVTLSCEQNLNHDAMYWYRQDPGQGLRLIYYSQIVNDFQKGDIAEGYSVSREKKESFPLTVTSAQKNPTAFYLCASSLTGKGDTEAFFGQGTRLTVV.